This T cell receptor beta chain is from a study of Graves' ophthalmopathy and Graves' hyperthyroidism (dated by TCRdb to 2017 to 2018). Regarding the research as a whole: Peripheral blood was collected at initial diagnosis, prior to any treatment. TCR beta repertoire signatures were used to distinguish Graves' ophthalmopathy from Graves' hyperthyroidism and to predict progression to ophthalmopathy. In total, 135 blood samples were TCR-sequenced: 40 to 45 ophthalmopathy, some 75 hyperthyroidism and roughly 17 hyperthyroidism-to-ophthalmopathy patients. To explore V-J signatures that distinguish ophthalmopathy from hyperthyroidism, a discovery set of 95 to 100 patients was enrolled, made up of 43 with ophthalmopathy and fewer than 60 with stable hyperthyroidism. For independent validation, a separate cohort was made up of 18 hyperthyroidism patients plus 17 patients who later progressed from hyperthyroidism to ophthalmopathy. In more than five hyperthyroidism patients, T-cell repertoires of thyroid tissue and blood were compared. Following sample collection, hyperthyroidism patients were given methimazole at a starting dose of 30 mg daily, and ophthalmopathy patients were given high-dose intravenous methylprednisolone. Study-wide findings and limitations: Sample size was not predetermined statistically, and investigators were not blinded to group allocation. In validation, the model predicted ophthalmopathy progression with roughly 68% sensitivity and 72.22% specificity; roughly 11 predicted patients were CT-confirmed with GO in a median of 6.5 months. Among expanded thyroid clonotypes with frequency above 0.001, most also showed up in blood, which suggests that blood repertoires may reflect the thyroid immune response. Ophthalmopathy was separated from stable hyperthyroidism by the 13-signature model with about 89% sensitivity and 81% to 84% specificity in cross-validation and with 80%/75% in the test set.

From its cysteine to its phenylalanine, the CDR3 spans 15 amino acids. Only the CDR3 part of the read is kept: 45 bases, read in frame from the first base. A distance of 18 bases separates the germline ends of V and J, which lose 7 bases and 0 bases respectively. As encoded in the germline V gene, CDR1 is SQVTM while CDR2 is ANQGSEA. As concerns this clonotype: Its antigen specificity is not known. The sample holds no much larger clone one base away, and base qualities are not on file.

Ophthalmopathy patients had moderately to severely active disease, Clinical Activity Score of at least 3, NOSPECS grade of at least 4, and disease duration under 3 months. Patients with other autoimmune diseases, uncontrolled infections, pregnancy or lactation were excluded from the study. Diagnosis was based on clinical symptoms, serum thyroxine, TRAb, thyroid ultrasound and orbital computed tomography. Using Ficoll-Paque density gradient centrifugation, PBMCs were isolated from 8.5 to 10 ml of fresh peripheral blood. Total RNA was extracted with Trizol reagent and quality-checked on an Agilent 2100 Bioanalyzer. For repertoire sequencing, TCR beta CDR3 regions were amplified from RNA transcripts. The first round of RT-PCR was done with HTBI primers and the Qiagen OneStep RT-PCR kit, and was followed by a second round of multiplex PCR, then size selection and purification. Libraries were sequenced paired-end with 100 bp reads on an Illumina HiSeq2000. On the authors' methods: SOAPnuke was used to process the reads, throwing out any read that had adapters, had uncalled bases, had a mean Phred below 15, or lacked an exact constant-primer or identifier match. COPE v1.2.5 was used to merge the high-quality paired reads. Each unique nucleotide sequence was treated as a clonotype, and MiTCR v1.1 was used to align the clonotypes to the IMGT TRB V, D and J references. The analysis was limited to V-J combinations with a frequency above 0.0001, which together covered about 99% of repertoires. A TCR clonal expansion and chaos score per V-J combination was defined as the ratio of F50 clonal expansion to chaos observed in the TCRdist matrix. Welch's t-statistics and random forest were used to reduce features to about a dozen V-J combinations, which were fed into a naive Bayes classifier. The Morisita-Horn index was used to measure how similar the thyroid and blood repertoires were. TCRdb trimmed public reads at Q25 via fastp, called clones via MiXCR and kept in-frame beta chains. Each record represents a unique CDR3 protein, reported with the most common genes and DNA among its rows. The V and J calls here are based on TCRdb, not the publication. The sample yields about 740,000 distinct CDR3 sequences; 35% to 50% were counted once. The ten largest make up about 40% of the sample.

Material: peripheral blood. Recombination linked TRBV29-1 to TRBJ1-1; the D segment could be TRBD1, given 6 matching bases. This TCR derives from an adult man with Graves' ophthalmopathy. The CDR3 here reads CSAPGGAGVNTEAFF. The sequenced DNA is TGCAGCGCACCCGGGGGGGCAGGGGTGAACACTGAAGCTTTCTTT.